These T cell receptor beta chains were read from a single sample in a study of T cells in Graves' hyperthyroidism and ophthalmopathy. One entry per CDR3 protein, called by TCRdb with MiXCR from the multiplex PCR reads. The sample lists more than 500,000 distinct CDR3 sequences; roughly 50% were seen once. Input material: peripheral blood or thyroid tissue (not recorded which). These receptors all come from an adult woman with Graves' disease, either hyperthyroidism or ophthalmopathy (not recorded which). Each CDR3 is given without its conserved first and last residue. D genes are given only for firm matches. Where a row states a size, it is once, few, many or the class of an expanded clone; other rows omit it.

cdr3_length | j_call | v_call | d_call | clone_size | cdr3_aa
15 | TRBJ2-7 | TRBV24-1 | TRBD2 | - | ATSDGSASGNSYEQY
12 | TRBJ2-7 | TRBV28 | - | - | ASRPGLAFYEQY
11 | TRBJ1-1 | TRBV19 | - | many | ASSSVGNTEAF
11 | TRBJ2-7 | TRBV6-1 | - | many | ASIKTQGYEQY
17 | TRBJ1-4 | TRBV5-1 | TRBD1 | many | ASSFYPTGQGGFGEKLF
11 | TRBJ1-6 | TRBV20-1 | - | - | SARVSGNSPLH
12 | TRBJ1-4 | TRBV5-1 | - | many | ASSLERGNEKLF
12 | TRBJ1-5 | TRBV7-9 | TRBD1 | - | ASRGQGPNQPQH
13 | TRBJ2-7 | TRBV10-3 | TRBD1 | - | AISASGTGPSEQY
13 | TRBJ2-2 | TRBV6-5 | TRBD2 | few | ASRALAGSTGELF
13 | TRBJ2-7 | TRBV7-8 | TRBD1 | many | ASSLEGAPTYEQY
12 | TRBJ2-5 | TRBV11-2 | - | - | ASSFGRVGETQY
14 | TRBJ1-2 | TRBV5-8 | - | many | ASSLALLTEAKGYT
16 | TRBJ2-5 | TRBV7-9 | - | many | ASSFGQGAEMRGETQY
14 | TRBJ1-5 | TRBV12-3/TRBV12-4 | TRBD1 | - | ASSPGQGRSNQPQH
12 | TRBJ1-3 | TRBV15 | TRBD1 | - | ATVRGGRMNTIY
14 | TRBJ1-4 | TRBV15 | - | - | ATSSPDGATNEKLF
10 | TRBJ1-6 | TRBV5-6 | - | - | ASSLGQSPLH
13 | TRBJ2-6 | TRBV6-1 | - | - | ASSEDPAGANVLT
14 | TRBJ2-2 | TRBV7-2 | - | - | ASTRQWSMNTGELF
12 | TRBJ1-5 | TRBV20-1 | - | - | SARNGGAGQPQH
12 | TRBJ1-1 | TRBV9 | - | many | ASSVEPVNTEAF
14 | TRBJ2-5 | TRBV6-5 | - | many | ASSNSAGSAQETQY
11 | TRBJ2-7 | TRBV20-1 | - | many | SARNFRGGEQY